The 13 T cell receptor beta chains in this list originate from one sample, sequenced in a study of cytomegalovirus exposure and HLA in healthy donors. Use of 60 Vbeta and 13 Jbeta primers characterized the PCR. Repertoires were generated with immunoSEQ multiplex PCR, while TCRdb's copy carries only in-frame clones and drops some. The profile covers about 140,000 clones, with 60% to 80% appearing a single time and around 11% taken by the ten largest. Sequences were obtained from PBMCs. The receptors come from a man aged 18 to 30 in good health and CMV-seropositive.

J is TRBJ2-1 and V is TRBV2; 8 bases are shared with TRBD2. J was trimmed by 0 bases and V by 7 bases; bases with no gene match: 8. CDR3 length: 16 amino acids. From germline, CDR1 is SNHLY and CDR2 FYNNEI. CDR3 region: CASIERSGSSYNEQFF. The CDR3 bases are TGTGCCAGCATAGAAAGGAGCGGGAGCTCCTACAATGAGCAGTTCTTC.

The chain has TRBV7-9 and TRBJ1-2, with 8 bases matching TRBD1. Germline CDR1 reads SEHNR; CDR2 reads FQNEAQ (reference sequence). The ends lost 5 bases at V and 6 bases at J; junction bases unmatched: 8. The CDR3 loop spans 14 amino acids. This CDR3 reads CASSGPGTGDGYTF. The CDR3 DNA sequence: TGTGCCAGCAGCGGACCCGGGACAGGTGATGGCTACACCTTC.

This clone has a handful of counts. The rearrangement links TRBV19 to TRBJ1-5; possibly TRBD1 for D (5 bases). This CDR3 region has 14 residues. Germline V gene data show CDR1 as LNHDA and CDR2 as SQIVND (reference sequence). V shed 6 bases and J shed 0 bases, with 9 bases lying between them. The CDR3 sequence is CASSGGVSNQPQHF. DNA for the CDR3: TGTGCCAGTAGCGGGGGAGTTAGCAATCAGCCCCAGCATTTT.

The chain is built from TRBV11-2 and TRBJ1-1, with a possible D match to TRBD1 (5 bases). V was clipped by 4 bases and J by 1 base, with 10 bases between them. CDR1 and CDR2 (germline): SGHAT, FQNNGV. The CDR3 consists of 14 residues. The CDR3 here is CASSWQGRNTEAFF. The CDR3 DNA is TGTGCCAGCAGCTGGCAGGGCCGGAACACTGAAGCTTTCTTT.

The genes are TRBV7-3 and TRBJ2-1; possible D gene TRBD2, 5 bases. CDR1 is SGHTA and CDR2 is FQGTGA in the germline V gene. The V and J ends lost 5 bases and 3 bases respectively, with 17 bases between them. The CDR3 loop spans 16 amino acids. CDR3 amino acids: CASSPPGGGVYNEQFF. The DNA for the CDR3 is TGTGCCAGCAGCCCTCCAGGAGGTGGGGTCTACAATGAGCAGTTCTTC.

This clone was counted a single time. The DNA for the CDR3 is TGTGCCAGCAGCCGCCGGGACAGAGCTTATCAGCCCCAGCATTTT. The encoded protein is CASSRRDRAYQPQHF. The chain employs TRBV6-5 and TRBJ1-5, with TRBD1 matching 7 bases. CDR1 is MNHEY, CDR2 SVGAGI, per germline. The CDR3 totals 15 residues. V was pared by 6 bases and J by 5 bases, with 10 bases of the junction left unmatched.

The chain couples TRBV11-2 to TRBJ2-5; 9 bases align to TRBD2. The better agreement between TRBJ2-7 and the DNA end casts doubt on the J call. The CDR3 has 17 residues. In germline, CDR1 is SGHAT, CDR2 FQNNGV. The CDR3 DNA reads as TGTGCCAGCAGCTCGTCATCTGGCGGGAGGGCCGGCCACGAGCAGTACTTC. Encoded protein: CASSSSSGGRAGHEQYF.

The rearrangement joins TRBV28 to TRBJ2-5; D gene ambiguous. The germline V gene has CDR1 MDHEN and CDR2 SYDVKM. The CDR3 has 12 amino acids. V shed 7 bases and J shed 9 bases, with 15 bases lying between them. CDR3 region: CASNSYSRAQYF. For the CDR3, the DNA is TGTGCCAGCAACTCTTATTCTCGGGCCCAGTACTTC.

The chain is built from TRBV19 and TRBJ2-1, with D unclear. V was clipped by 5 bases and J by 10 bases, with 9 bases between them. The CDR3 extends over 11 amino acids. Germline lookup yields CDR1 LNHDA and CDR2 SQIVND (reference sequence). The CDR3 bases are TGTGCCAGTAGTGTAAGTAGCGAGCAGTTCTTC. It translates to CASSVSSEQFF.

The rearrangement links TRBV10-2 to TRBJ1-2, with D uncertain. V was shortened by 0 bases and J by 0 bases, with 8 bases between the two germline ends. The germline V gene encodes CDR1 WSHSY and CDR2 SAAADI. This CDR3 spans 15 amino acids. The chain's CDR3 is CASSESEGANYGYTF. DNA of the CDR3: TGCGCCAGCAGTGAGTCAGAGGGAGCTAACTATGGCTACACCTTC.

The J gene is TRBJ2-3, the V gene TRBV7-8; D is ambiguous. The CDR3 consists of 15 residues. V lost 1 base and J 6 bases, leaving 14 bases between the germline ends. Germline CDR1 SGHVS, CDR2 FQNEAQ. As DNA, the CDR3 is TGTGCCAGCAGCTTAGGTGGGCCCCGAGAGGATACGCAGTATTTT. Amino acids: CASSLGGPREDTQYF.

This clone has more than one count but fewer than ten. CDR3 sequence reads: CASSRMIGVSGNTIYF. Here the CDR3 DNA reads TGCGCCAGCAGTCGCATGATAGGAGTTTCTGGAAACACCATATATTTT. The rearrangement joins TRBV23-1 to TRBJ1-3; no clear D gene. TRBV23-1 is identified as an open reading frame with a role that is uncertain. Trimming removed 4 bases from V and 1 base from J, with 14 bases in between. The CDR3 totals 16 residues.

The chain combines TRBV5-4 with TRBJ2-1, with 9 bases aligning to TRBD2. Germline assignment: CDR1 SGHNT and CDR2 YYREEE (reference sequence). This CDR3 is 17 amino acids long. V shed 4 bases, J shed 3 bases, and the junction held 11 bases outside the gene matches. The CDR3 nucleotides read TGTGCCAGCAGCCCTCAGGCTAGCGGGGCAGGCTACAATGAGCAGTTCTTC. Its protein is CASSPQASGAGYNEQFF.